The 21 T cell receptor beta chains below come from one sample, sequenced in a study of T-cell memory formation after mild COVID-19. TCRdb recomputed calls from the 5' RACE reads with MiXCR, one row per CDR3 protein. This table holds roughly 190,000 distinct CDR3 sequences, around 17% found once. The sequencing sample was made of PBMCs or a T cell subset sorted from them (not recorded which). The receptor source for this set is an adult woman who had mild COVID-19 (a few samples of this study predate the infection). Cell type and time point are not known.

This clonotype was seen only a few times. V and J are TRBV4-2 and TRBJ1-6, with D unresolved. CDR1 and CDR2 from the germline V gene are LGHNA and YNFKEQ. The germline V and J ends were trimmed by 0 bases and 8 bases, with 5 bases remaining between them. The CDR3 totals 13 residues. CDR3 residues: CASSQEGYSPLHF. The CDR3 nucleotides are TGTGCCAGCAGCCAAGAAGGATATTCACCCCTCCACTTT.

The chain links TRBV13 to TRBJ2-7; 10 bases fit TRBD2. V lost 1 base and J lost 2; bases outside the gene matches: 26. CDR3 length: 23 amino acids. In germline, CDR1 is PRHDT, CDR2 FYEKMQ (reference sequence). In DNA form, the CDR3 reads TGTGCCAGCAGCTTAGCGGGGTGCTGGGATGTCAGGCTAGCGGGAGCCTGTCCCTACGAGCAGTACTTC. Amino acid sequence: CASSLAGCWDVRLAGACPYEQYF.

This clonotype was detected a few times. The chain is built from TRBV5-1 and TRBJ2-2; 11 positions agree with TRBD2. Germline-derived CDR1 and CDR2 are SGHRS and YFSETQ. After removal of 4 bases from V and 3 bases from J, the junction contained 5 bases not matched to a gene. The CDR3 has 16 residues. Here the CDR3 reads CASSRKTSGDTGELFF. The DNA of the CDR3 is TGCGCCAGCAGCCGAAAGACTAGCGGGGACACCGGGGAGCTGTTTTTT.

The chain couples TRBV4-3 to TRBJ2-3; a possible D gene is TRBD2 (5 bases). Trimming left V 1 base short and J 2 bases short, with 19 bases between. Germline V gene sequence: CDR1 LGHNA, CDR2 YSLEER. The CDR3 covers 18 residues. The CDR3, as DNA: TGCGCCAGCAGCCAAGCCCGGACTCACCTTCTCTACACAGATACGCAGTATTTT. It codes for CASSQARTHLLYTDTQYF.

This clonotype was recorded a few times. The rearrangement joins TRBV7-2 to TRBJ2-7; 10 bases are a match to TRBD1. The ends lost 2 bases at V and 4 bases at J; junction bases unmatched: 5. The germline V gene has CDR1 SGHTA and CDR2 FQGNSA. The CDR3 spans 15 residues. The chain's CDR3 is CASSLQGQGPYEQYF. The DNA of the CDR3 is TGTGCCAGCAGCTTACAGGGACAGGGGCCGTACGAGCAGTACTTC.

As DNA, the CDR3 is TGTGCCAGCAGTTTTGTGGGGTTCCCAGGCAATGAGCAGTTCTTC. As protein: CASSFVGFPGNEQFF. The chain links TRBV6-2 or TRBV6-3 to TRBJ2-1, with D unresolved. Trimming stripped 4 bases from V and 6 bases from J, with 16 bases between. In germline, CDR1 is MNHEY, CDR2 SVGEGT. The CDR3 is 15 amino acids.

This clonotype showed up just a few times. V and J are TRBV19 and TRBJ1-5; D unclear. V was pared by 5 bases and J by 2 bases, with 16 bases between. CDR1 LNHDA and CDR2 SQIVND come from the germline V gene (reference sequence). The CDR3 has 16 residues. The CDR3 spells CASSFSILLGNQPQHF. The CDR3 nucleotides are TGTGCCAGTAGTTTCTCGATCCTCCTAGGCAATCAGCCCCAGCATTTT. Full variable domain (outside the CDR3, taken from reference TRBV19 and TRBJ1-5): DGGITQSPKYLFRKEGQNVTLSCEQNLNHDAMYWYRQDPGQGLRLIYYSQIVNDFQKGDIAEGYSVSREKKESFPLTVTSAQKNPTAFYLCASSFSILLGNQPQHFGDGTRLSIL.

The chain carries TRBV6-2 or TRBV6-3 and TRBJ1-2; TRBD1 is a possible D gene (5 bases). V gave up 1 base and J gave up 7 bases, with 7 bases separating them. The V gene's germline CDR1 is MNHEY and CDR2 SVGEGT. The CDR3 has 12 residues. The CDR3 loop is CASSYFTGGYTF. The CDR3 DNA follows: TGTGCCAGCAGTTACTTTACAGGTGGCTACACCTTC.

This clonotype has just a few counts. This chain uses TRBV27 with TRBJ2-7, with 7 nucleotides matching TRBD1. The CDR3 sequence is 14 residues long. With 5 bases clipped from V and 4 bases from J, the junction kept 8 bases outside the gene matches. Germline CDR1 reads MNHEY; CDR2 reads SMNVEV (reference sequence). The CDR3 reads CASSTRQGPYEQYF. CDR3 nucleotide sequence: TGTGCCAGCAGTACCCGACAGGGCCCGTACGAGCAGTACTTC.

This clonotype came up a few times. The chain carries TRBV5-5 and TRBJ2-5; no firm D call. There are 15 residues in the CDR3. Germline-derived CDR1 and CDR2 are SGHKS and YYEKEE (reference sequence). V was pared by 4 bases and J by 4 bases, with 17 bases between. The CDR3 bases are TGTGCCAGCAGCCGCTTAGGTGCTGCCGTAGAGACCCAGTACTTC. Protein product: CASSRLGAAVETQYF.

The chain couples TRBV5-5 to TRBJ1-2, with D possibly being TRBD1 (6 bases). Trimming stripped 0 bases from V and 7 bases from J, with 10 bases between. CDR1 and CDR2 (germline): SGHKS, YYEKEE (reference sequence). The CDR3 loop spans 13 amino acids. The CDR3 here is CASSLDGGLGYTF. CDR3 DNA: TGTGCCAGCAGCTTGGATGGGGGCCTTGGCTACACCTTC.

The chain recombines TRBV6-2 or TRBV6-3 with TRBJ2-6; D is uncertain. The V end lost 2 bases, the J end lost 4 bases, and 12 bases lay between the germline ends. The CDR3 spans 16 residues. CDR1 MNHEY and CDR2 SVGEGT come from the germline V gene. The CDR3 DNA sequence: TGTGCCAGCAGTTACACCCATGGCGCCGGGGCCAACGTCCTGACTTTC. Encoded protein: CASSYTHGAGANVLTF.

The chain employs TRBV5-1 and TRBJ1-1; D unclear. V was trimmed by 0 bases and J by 0 bases, leaving 9 bases between them. Per germline, CDR1 SGHRS and CDR2 YFSETQ. The CDR3 length is 15 residues. Here the CDR3 reads CASSLALSVNTEAFF. CDR3 DNA sequence: TGCGCCAGCAGCTTGGCCTTGTCGGTGAACACTGAAGCTTTCTTT. Based on the CDR3 plus reference TRBV5-1 and TRBJ1-1, the full variable domain is KAGVTQTPRYLIKTRGQQVTLSCSPISGHRSVSWYQQTPGQGLQFLFEYFSETQRNKGNFPGRFSGRQFSNSRSEMNVSTLELGDSALYLCASSLALSVNTEAFFGQGTRLTVV.

This chain connects TRBV5-1 to TRBJ2-7; D uncertain. The germline V gene encodes CDR1 SGHRS and CDR2 YFSETQ. This CDR3 has 14 amino acids. The V end was cut by 4 bases, the J end by 1 base, with 12 bases between. CDR3 in DNA: TGCGCCAGCAGCCAAGTGGCGCGATCCTACGAGCAGTACTTC. Protein: CASSQVARSYEQYF.

The chain has TRBV7-2 and TRBJ2-7; tentatively, D is TRBD1 or TRBD2 (6 bases each). The ends were cut back, 6 bases at V and 0 bases at J, with 18 bases in the middle. This CDR3 comprises 16 residues. CDR1 is SGHTA and CDR2 is FQGNSA in the germline V gene. As DNA, the CDR3 is TGTGCCAGCAGGAACTCCGGGGGCCCGAACTCCTACGAGCAGTACTTC. Translating it yields CASRNSGGPNSYEQYF.

The rearrangement joins TRBV7-6 to TRBJ1-1; 8 nucleotides align to TRBD1. Looked up from germline, CDR1 is SGHVS and CDR2 is FNYEAQ. Losses at the gene ends were 5 bases for V and 0 bases for J; bases not matched to a gene: 2. The CDR3 has 14 residues. CDR3 in DNA: TGTGCCAGCAGCCAGGGGGCCGTGAACACTGAAGCTTTCTTT. Translating gives CASSQGAVNTEAFF.

The chain couples TRBV5-1 to TRBJ1-2; 9 bases map to TRBD1. Germline CDR1 and CDR2: SGHRS and YFSETQ. Trimming cost V 4 bases and J 4 bases; bases outside gene matches: 11. The length of the CDR3 is 16 residues. DNA for the CDR3: TGCGCCAGCAGCCCGTCCGGGACAGGGTCGAGCTATGGCTACACCTTC. It encodes CASSPSGTGSSYGYTF.

The V call is TRBV20-1, the J call TRBJ2-7, with 8 bases identical to TRBD2. Germline loops: CDR1 DFQATT, CDR2 SNEGSKA (reference sequence). V lost 3 bases, J lost 2 bases, and 6 bases stayed unmatched. There are 14 residues in the CDR3. Here the CDR3 reads CSASPSGSTYEQYF. The CDR3 nucleotides read TGCAGTGCTAGTCCTAGCGGGTCCACCTACGAGCAGTACTTC.

This clonotype was picked up a small number of times. This sequence joins TRBV3-1 and TRBJ1-1; 7 bases agree with TRBD1. Germline CDR1 LGHDT, CDR2 YNNKEL (reference sequence). The CDR3 consists of 14 residues. V shed 4 bases and J 1 base; nucleotides not matched to a gene: 3. The CDR3 sequence: CASSPNRGNTEAFF. The DNA for the CDR3 is TGTGCCAGCAGCCCTAACAGGGGGAACACTGAAGCTTTCTTT.

This chain joins TRBV18 and TRBJ2-3; D is perhaps TRBD1 (6 bases). The CDR3 sequence is 13 residues long. V lost 5 bases and J 0 bases, leaving 6 bases between the germline ends. Germline V gene lookup returns CDR1 KGHSH and CDR2 LQKENI. The CDR3 loop is CASSGQSTDTQYF. The CDR3 DNA sequence: TGTGCCAGCTCAGGACAGAGCACAGATACGCAGTATTTT. Variable domain in full (rest from reference TRBV18 and TRBJ2-3): NAGVMQNPRHLVRRRGQEARLRCSPMKGHSHVYWYRQLPEEGLKFMVYLQKENIIDESGMPKERFSAEFPKEGPSILRIQQVVRGDSAAYFCASSGQSTDTQYFGPGTRLTVL.

The chain combines TRBV5-6 with TRBJ2-7, with D hard to call. V was trimmed by 1 base and J by 5 bases, leaving 10 bases between them. Germline V gene lookup returns CDR1 SGHDT and CDR2 YYEEEE. This CDR3 comprises 13 residues. CDR3 residues: CASSLTVDHEQYF. The DNA of the CDR3 is TGTGCCAGCAGCTTGACGGTCGATCACGAGCAGTACTTC.